These 14 T cell receptor beta chains were sequenced from one sample in a study of T cell changes during pregnancy in multiple sclerosis. TCRdb's copy holds only in-frame clones and misses some; the assay was immunoSEQ multiplex PCR. In the table there are tens of thousands of clones, just under 95% of which are singletons. This sample comprised peripheral blood, obtained after pregnancy. These TCRs come from a female donor in good health, enrolled as a control in a pregnancy study.

This chain connects TRBV6-4 to TRBJ2-1; 11 bases align to TRBD2. CDR1 and CDR2 from the germline V gene are MRHNA and SNTAGT. After removal of 5 bases from V and 5 bases from J, the junction contained 5 bases not matched to a gene. The CDR3 has 15 amino acids. The CDR3 DNA follows: TGTGCCAGCAGTTCCGGGACTAGCGGCGACAATGAGCAGTTCTTC. Encoded protein: CASSSGTSGDNEQFF.

The chain carries TRBV2 and TRBJ2-1, with TRBD1 identical over 10 bases. Germline V gives CDR1 SNHLY, CDR2 FYNNEI. The V segment lost 3 bases and the J segment 3 bases; nucleotides outside the gene matches: 8. CDR3 length: 17 residues. CDR3: CASSETGGQGYYNEQFF. CDR3 DNA: TGTGCCAGCAGTGAGACAGGGGGCCAAGGGTACTACAATGAGCAGTTCTTC. Combining the CDR3 with reference TRBV2 and TRBJ2-1 gives the whole variable domain EPEVTQTPSHQVTQMGQEVILRCVPISNHLYFYWYRQILGQKVEFLVSFYNNEISEKSEIFDDQFSVERPDGSNFTLKIRSTKLEDSAMYFCASSETGGQGYYNEQFFGPGTRLTVL.

The chain has TRBV5-4 and TRBJ2-6; D gene uncertain. The CDR3 has 14 amino acids. From germline, CDR1 is SGHNT and CDR2 YYREEE (reference sequence). V lost 0 bases to trimming and J lost 4 bases, with 5 bases between them. Written as DNA, the CDR3 is TGTGCCAGCAGCTTGGCCGGGGGGGCCAACGTCCTGACTTTC. Encoded protein: CASSLAGGANVLTF.

The genes are TRBV5-4 and TRBJ2-7; TRBD2 might be the D (5 bases). V was clipped by 4 bases and J by 1 base, with 12 bases between them. This CDR3 contains 14 residues. Per the germline V gene, CDR1 is SGHNT and CDR2 is YYREEE (reference sequence). CDR3 DNA sequence: TGTGCCAGCAGCCGTCAGGACTCATCCTACGAGCAGTACTTC. Its protein product is CASSRQDSSYEQYF.

The chain employs TRBV29-1 and TRBJ2-5; tentatively, D is TRBD1 (6 bases). Germline V CDR1 and CDR2: SQVTM, ANQGSEA. This CDR3 has 13 amino acids. V lost 2 bases and J lost 3, with 10 bases in between. CDR3 sequence (DNA): TGCAGCGTTGAATCAGGGGACAAAGAGACCCAGTACTTC. It codes for CSVESGDKETQYF.

V gene TRBV28 combines with J gene TRBJ2-7; no clear D gene. The CDR3 sequence is 20 residues long. Germline V gene lookup returns CDR1 MDHEN and CDR2 SYDVKM. The V and J ends lost 3 bases and 1 base respectively, with 28 bases between them. Here the CDR3 reads CASSLTSLFRNTIPSYEQYF. The DNA of the CDR3 is TGTGCCAGCAGTTTGACAAGTCTATTTAGAAACACCATCCCTTCCTACGAGCAGTACTTC.

The gene calls are TRBV7-2 and TRBJ2-2; 10 bases align to TRBD1. Germline CDR1 reads SGHTA; CDR2 reads FQGNSA. V was clipped by 5 bases and J by 4 bases; unmatched bases: 4. CDR3 size: 15 residues. The CDR3 region has the DNA TGTGCCAGCAGCCAAGACAGGGGGCTCACCGGGGAGCTGTTTTTT. Translated: CASSQDRGLTGELFF.

The chain carries TRBV7-2 and TRBJ2-7; TRBD1 matches 8 bases. Germline V CDR1 and CDR2: SGHTA, FQGNSA. The CDR3 extends over 15 amino acids. Trimming cost V 0 bases and J 7 bases; bases outside gene matches: 8. CDR3 protein: CASSLAWGTGGEQYF. Written as DNA, the CDR3 is TGTGCCAGCAGCTTAGCGTGGGGGACAGGAGGGGAGCAGTACTTC.

This clone was detected a few times. The chain links TRBV4-1 to TRBJ2-7; D is perhaps TRBD1 (7 bases). The CDR3 consists of 14 residues. Germline CDR1 MGHRA, CDR2 YSYEKL. V dropped 4 bases and J dropped 1 base, with 11 bases sitting between them. The CDR3 nucleotides read TGCGCCAGCAGCCCGACAGGGAGGTCCTACGAGCAGTACTTC. This sequence encodes CASSPTGRSYEQYF.

The chain couples TRBV7-8 to TRBJ2-1, with TRBD2 matching over 8 bases. Germline CDR1 and CDR2: SGHVS and FQNEAQ. CDR3 length equals 15 residues. V shed 5 bases and J 0 bases; nucleotides not matched to a gene: 3. The CDR3, as DNA: TGTGCCAGCAGCGGTAGCGGGAACTCCTACAATGAGCAGTTCTTC. Protein product: CASSGSGNSYNEQFF.

As for this clone: The sample holds other DNA sequences that translate to the same CDR3. The chain employs TRBV19 and TRBJ2-7; 8 bases map to TRBD1. The CDR3 spans 14 residues. Germline V gene lookup returns CDR1 LNHDA and CDR2 SQIVND (reference sequence). The trim removed 5 bases at V and 2 bases at J, leaving 5 bases unmatched. The CDR3 loop is CASSPGQGAYEQYF. CDR3 bases: TGTGCCAGTAGTCCCGGACAGGGTGCCTACGAGCAGTACTTC.

In this sample, this clone turned up a few times. V gene TRBV2 combines with J gene TRBJ1-1; D is uncertain. This CDR3 is 12 amino acids long. The V and J ends lost 5 bases and 5 bases respectively, with 9 bases between them. In germline, CDR1 is SNHLY, CDR2 FYNNEI. The CDR3 protein is CASSYLETEAFF. For the CDR3, the DNA is TGTGCCAGCAGTTATCTGGAGACTGAAGCTTTCTTT. Using reference TRBV2 and TRBJ1-1 for the parts outside the CDR3, the full variable domain is EPEVTQTPSHQVTQMGQEVILRCVPISNHLYFYWYRQILGQKVEFLVSFYNNEISEKSEIFDDQFSVERPDGSNFTLKIRSTKLEDSAMYFCASSYLETEAFFGQGTRLTVV.

V and J are TRBV13 and TRBJ1-1, with TRBD1 matching over 7 bases. Trimming at V came to 6 bases and at J to 6 bases, leaving 10 bases not matched to a gene. The germline gives CDR1 PRHDT, CDR2 FYEKMQ (reference sequence). There are 14 residues in the CDR3. The CDR3 DNA sequence: TGTGCCAGCAGGTCAGGACCAGGGGGGTCTGAAGCTTTCTTT. Translation: CASRSGPGGSEAFF.

The rearrangement joins TRBV19 to TRBJ2-3; 8 bases fit TRBD1. In germline, CDR1 is LNHDA, CDR2 SQIVND (reference sequence). Trimming removed 1 base from V and 3 bases from J; junction bases left unmatched: 6. The CDR3 is 16 amino acids. The CDR3 loop reads CASSIGQGSGTDTQYF. As DNA, the CDR3 is TGTGCCAGTAGTATAGGACAGGGGTCCGGTACAGATACGCAGTATTTT.